This T cell receptor beta chain was obtained from a study of cytomegalovirus exposure and HLA in healthy donors (dated by TCRdb to about 2017). Broadly, across the study: According to a later analysis, the approximately 120 validation repertoires were produced on the same platform as the 700 or so repertoires of the first cohort. A separate validation cohort of roughly 110 different subjects was used in addition to the 666-subject first cohort. The study combined high-throughput TCR immunosequencing, statistical association of individual TCRs with disease status, and machine learning to predict cytomegalovirus infection status. The study was designed to test whether signatures of past pathogen exposure could be identified by cataloging public T cell receptors.

Points on this clone: Its antigen remains undetermined. No base quality values were provided; no much bigger clone lies one nucleotide off.

The protocol used for the library was the immunoSEQ multiplex PCR assay. The published analysis was carried out like this. A statistical classification framework was built to diagnose cytomegalovirus status from the catalog of TCR beta chain sequences. TCRdb holds this immuneACCESS table with in-frame rearrangements only. Some clones are missing; in checked studies, unresolved V genes explain under half, and the rest has no known cause. From that table come the V and J calls and clone size; the DNA was used to work out D and trimming. Across this sample there are about 98,000 clones, with 87% seen only once. The ten largest clonotypes hold 3.9% of the sample. V loses 4 bases at its end and J loses 2 bases; junction bases beyond the gene matches: 3. The CDR3 goes from the cysteine to the phenylalanine over 14 residues. The entry retains the CDR3 DNA only, 42 bases that are in frame from base 1. Per the germline V gene, SGHRS is the CDR1 and YFSETQ is the CDR2.

Separate from the roughly 630-subject first cohort, the validation cohort of about 130 subjects was the group to which the donors belonged. Here is what the overall study found, with its caveats: Of the cluster scores, about 94% were above 0 in a later analysis, which found that TCRs clustered in the first cohort also tended to co-occur in the 120 validation repertoires. Most TCR sequences were seen in very few donors, while some public TCRs were found in many individuals. In both the original and validation cohorts, the classifier was reported to diagnose cytomegalovirus status with high specificity and sensitivity. A later analysis had no HLA typing for the validation cohort, so co-occurrence there was scored across all 110 or so repertoires. The authors suggested that the approach could potentially be generalized to other disease states and immunological phenotypes. A total of 150 to 200 TCR beta chains were listed by the study as associated with cytomegalovirus. In vitro tests confirmed that a few of the cytomegalovirus-associated TCR beta chains recognize cytomegalovirus antigens.

Recombination linked TRBV5-1 to TRBJ2-1; TRBD2 lines up with 7 middle nucleotides. The TCR was taken from a woman aged 25 to 39 in good health and CMV-seronegative. The sample taken for sequencing was PBMCs. The CDR3 reads CASSLSGAYNEQFF. The DNA sequence follows: TGCGCCAGCAGCCTGAGCGGGGCCTACAATGAGCAGTTCTTC.